This T cell receptor beta chain was retrieved from a study of T cell responses to AZD1222 COVID-19 vaccine. In the study overall: Both about-4-week and about-12-week second-dose recipients were combined.

Sequencing used immunoSEQ multiplex PCR; TCRdb keeps in-frame clones, though not all of them. The data hold 95,000 to 120,000 clones, with about 86% observed a single time. Worth noting for this clone: Antigen: not known.

V was shortened by 2 bases and J by 0 bases, with 5 bases between the two germline ends. Looked up from germline, CDR1 is WNHNN and CDR2 is SYGVQD (reference sequence). This CDR3 has 15 residues. Notes on the study in general: When two AZD1222 doses had been given, Spike-specific TCR breadth and depth rose. Donors, mostly white British, included more females; clonal diversity was possibly underestimated. Reports say nearly half of spike-specific TCRs go after unmutated variant regions.

V gene TRBV10-1 combines with J gene TRBJ2-6; D remains ambiguous. The TCR was taken from an adult in good health. The sequenced sample was peripheral blood, obtained on day 0 of AZD1222 vaccination. As DNA, the CDR3 is TGCGCCAGCAGTGAGGCGCGCTCTGGGGCCAACGTCCTGACTTTC. It specifies CASSEARSGANVLTF.